The 17 T cell receptor beta chains listed next were all sequenced from one sample in a study of CD8 T cells in ankylosing spondylitis. Study outcomes and limitations: A TCR beta motif of 7 or 8 highly homologous variants appeared characteristic of ankylosing spondylitis blood.

TCRdb re-called the 5' RACE reads through MiXCR, storing one row per CDR3 protein. The data contain some 700,000 distinct CDR3 sequences, about 20% of them singletons. For these receptors, no antigen is known. Material: blood, either unsorted or a sorted T cell fraction (not recorded which). These receptors were taken from a male donor with ankylosing spondylitis.

This clonotype turned up a few times. This chain links TRBV30 with TRBJ1-1; TRBD1 agrees at 8 bases. The CDR3 has 13 residues. Germline-derived CDR1 and CDR2 are GTSNPN and SVGIG (reference sequence). J lost 7 bases, V lost 0 bases, and 4 bases had no gene match. The CDR3 DNA sequence: TGTGCCTGGAGTGTACAGGGGGGGAATGAAGCTTTCTTT. The encoded protein is CAWSVQGGNEAFF.

The sample holds a few counts of this clonotype. The chain uses TRBV7-2 and TRBJ2-1; 11 bases fit TRBD2. Germline CDR1 and CDR2: SGHTA and FQGNSA. The V and J ends lost 4 bases and 8 bases, in that order; junction bases with no gene match: 7. This CDR3 spans 15 amino acids. The CDR3 here is CASSYSGGARDEQFF. The CDR3 DNA sequence: TGTGCCAGCAGCTATAGCGGGGGGGCCCGGGATGAGCAGTTCTTC.

The gene calls are TRBV2 and TRBJ1-1, with D hard to call. The CDR3 has 14 residues. Germline V gives CDR1 SNHLY, CDR2 FYNNEI. The V and J ends lost 4 bases and 1 base respectively, with 10 bases between them. CDR3 sequence reads: CASSGYGRNTEAFF. The DNA of the CDR3 is TGTGCCAGCAGTGGGTACGGACGGAACACTGAAGCTTTCTTT.

This clonotype was observed many times. V usage is TRBV29-1 and J usage is TRBJ1-1; D ambiguous. The length of the CDR3 is 13 residues. Germline CDR1 reads SQVTM; CDR2 reads ANQGSEA. Trimming pared 7 bases from V and 3 bases from J, leaving 15 bases between. CDR3 DNA: TGCAGCGCTATGGCGTCGCAGTACACTGAAGCTTTCTTT. Protein product: CSAMASQYTEAFF.

V usage is TRBV7-2 and J usage is TRBJ2-1, with TRBD2 matching 7 bases. Losses at the gene ends were 1 base for V and 3 bases for J; bases not matched to a gene: 6. This CDR3 region has 16 residues. Germline loops: CDR1 SGHTA, CDR2 FQGNSA. The CDR3, as DNA: TGTGCCAGCAGCTTAGTTGGGGGAGGGATCTACAATGAGCAGTTCTTC. It yields the protein CASSLVGGGIYNEQFF.

The chain employs TRBV28 and TRBJ1-5; D remains ambiguous. V shed 0 bases and J shed 3 bases, with 12 bases lying between them. The germline V gene encodes CDR1 MDHEN and CDR2 SYDVKM. The CDR3 has 16 amino acids. DNA for the CDR3: TGTGCCAGCAGTTTATGGGCCAAATCCTACAATCAGCCCCAGCATTTT. Its protein is CASSLWAKSYNQPQHF. The complete variable domain, with remaining parts taken from reference TRBV28 and TRBJ1-5, reads DVKVTQSSRYLVKRTGEKVFLECVQDMDHENMFWYRQDPGLGLRLIYFSYDVKMKEKGDIPEGYSVSREKKERFSLILESASTNQTSMYLCASSLWAKSYNQPQHFGDGTRLSIL.

The gene calls are TRBV12-3 or TRBV12-4 and TRBJ1-5; tentative D call: TRBD1 (6 bases). V lost 4 bases, J lost 5 bases, and 18 bases lay in between. This CDR3 has 16 amino acids. CDR3 DNA: TGTGCCAGCAGTTCCCAAGGCAGGGGTCGGGATCAGCCCCAGCATTTT. Encoded protein: CASSSQGRGRDQPQHF.

The chain couples TRBV20-1 to TRBJ2-1; 14 positions agree with TRBD2. The CDR3 runs 17 residues. V was clipped by 6 bases and J by 9 bases; unmatched bases: 16. Germline CDR1 and CDR2: DFQATT and SNEGSKA (reference sequence). This CDR3 reads CSATGTSGGGLTPEQFF. Written as DNA, the CDR3 is TGCAGTGCAACCGGGACTAGCGGGGGAGGCCTAACCCCTGAGCAGTTCTTC.

This clonotype was recorded at least ten times. V and J are TRBV10-3 and TRBJ1-2, with a tentative D call TRBD1 (6 bases). The germline gives CDR1 ENHRY, CDR2 SYGVKD. Trimming took off 3 bases at V and 4 bases at J, with 15 bases between the two ends. CDR3 size: 15 residues. The CDR3 DNA follows: TGTGCCATCAGTGACCCCGAAGGGGGGGTCTATGGCTACACCTTC. This sequence encodes CAISDPEGGVYGYTF.

V and J are TRBV3-1 and TRBJ2-3, with 11 positions matching TRBD2. The V gene's germline CDR1 is LGHDT and CDR2 YNNKEL (reference sequence). The CDR3 contains 19 residues. The junction had 14 bases not matched to a gene; V was cut back by 3 bases and J by 3 bases. CDR3 nucleotides: TGTGCCAGCAGCCATGACAGGGAGACTAGCGGGGAGGCAACAGATACGCAGTATTTT. The encoded protein is CASSHDRETSGEATDTQYF.

V usage is TRBV15 and J usage is TRBJ2-2; a weak D match, TRBD2 (6 bases). Germline V gives CDR1 LNHNV, CDR2 YYDKDF (reference sequence). The V end lost 1 base, the J end lost 6 bases, and 9 bases lay between the germline ends. This CDR3 has 14 amino acids. CDR3 nucleotides: TGTGCCACCAGCAGAGGACTAGAGGCCGGGGAGCTGTTTTTT. As protein: CATSRGLEAGELFF.

This chain links TRBV28 with TRBJ2-5; D not certain. From germline, CDR1 is MDHEN and CDR2 SYDVKM. CDR3 length equals 13 residues. V gave up 1 base and J gave up 6 bases, with 9 bases separating them. CDR3 DNA: TGTGCCAGCAGTTTATCCGGCAAGCAGACCCAGTACTTC. Protein product: CASSLSGKQTQYF.

The table lists this clonotype with a few counts. The chain is built from TRBV12-3 or TRBV12-4 and TRBJ2-3; D remains unclear. The CDR3 length is 14 residues. With 4 bases removed from V and 6 bases from J, the gap between germline ends came to 14 bases. CDR3 coding DNA: TGTGCCAGCAGTTCCCTGGTCGTTCAGGATACGCAGTATTTT. Amino acid sequence: CASSSLVVQDTQYF.

The rearrangement joins TRBV20-1 to TRBJ2-7; TRBD2 matches at 8 bases. Per the germline V gene, CDR1 is DFQATT and CDR2 is SNEGSKA (reference sequence). The CDR3 runs 16 residues. The V segment lost 0 bases and the J segment 3 bases; nucleotides outside the gene matches: 10. The CDR3 loop reads CSAREFEAGAFYEQYF. As DNA, the CDR3 is TGCAGTGCTAGAGAATTCGAAGCGGGAGCCTTCTACGAGCAGTACTTC.

This sequence joins TRBV6-2 or TRBV6-3 and TRBJ2-7, with D hard to call. Trimming removed 7 bases at V and 6 bases at J, with 22 bases between. The CDR3 has 15 amino acids. CDR1 and CDR2 from the germline V gene are MNHEY and SVGEGT. CDR3 sequence reads: CASTAEEPQMREQYF. The CDR3 DNA reads as TGTGCCAGCACTGCAGAGGAGCCCCAGATGCGCGAGCAGTACTTC.

In this sample, this clonotype turned up a few times. The chain is built from TRBV4-1 and TRBJ2-4; D gene unclear. The CDR3 spans 18 residues. The V gene's germline CDR1 is MGHRA and CDR2 YSYEKL. Trimming took off 6 bases at V and 0 bases at J, with 21 bases between the two ends. DNA of the CDR3: TGCGCCAGCAGTGCCTCCATTGTGGAGTGGCTAGCCAAAAACATTCAGTACTTC. This codes for CASSASIVEWLAKNIQYF.

The chain joins TRBV27 to TRBJ2-7; 12 nucleotides line up with TRBD1. Trimming took 2 bases from V and 0 from J; bases not matched to a gene: 5. CDR1 is MNHEY and CDR2 is SMNVEV in the germline V gene (reference sequence). The CDR3 has 17 amino acids. This CDR3 reads CASSLGTGGFSSYEQYF. In DNA, the CDR3 is TGTGCCAGCAGTTTAGGGACAGGGGGCTTTAGCTCCTACGAGCAGTACTTC.